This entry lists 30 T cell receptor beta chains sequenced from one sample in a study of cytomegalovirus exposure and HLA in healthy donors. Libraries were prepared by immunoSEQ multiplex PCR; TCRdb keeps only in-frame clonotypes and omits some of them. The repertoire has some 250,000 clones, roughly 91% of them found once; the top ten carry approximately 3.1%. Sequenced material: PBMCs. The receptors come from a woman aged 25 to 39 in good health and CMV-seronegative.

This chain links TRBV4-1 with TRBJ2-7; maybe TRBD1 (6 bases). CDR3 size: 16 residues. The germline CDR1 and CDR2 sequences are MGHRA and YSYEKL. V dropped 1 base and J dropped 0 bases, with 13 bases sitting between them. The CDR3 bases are TGCGCCAGCAGCCAAGGGCTCCAGGGGAGCTCCTACGAGCAGTACTTC. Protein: CASSQGLQGSSYEQYF.

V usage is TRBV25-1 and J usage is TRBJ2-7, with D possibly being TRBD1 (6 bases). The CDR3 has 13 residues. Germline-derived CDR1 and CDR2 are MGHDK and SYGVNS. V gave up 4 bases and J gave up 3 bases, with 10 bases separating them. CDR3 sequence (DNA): TGTGCCAGCAGTGGCGGACAGCTCTACGAGCAGTACTTC. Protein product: CASSGGQLYEQYF.

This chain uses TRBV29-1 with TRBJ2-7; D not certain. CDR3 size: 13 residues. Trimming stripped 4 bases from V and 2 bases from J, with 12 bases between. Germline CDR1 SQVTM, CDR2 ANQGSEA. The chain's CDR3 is CSVAALGAYEQYF. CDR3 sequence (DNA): TGCAGCGTTGCCGCCTTGGGTGCCTACGAGCAGTACTTC.

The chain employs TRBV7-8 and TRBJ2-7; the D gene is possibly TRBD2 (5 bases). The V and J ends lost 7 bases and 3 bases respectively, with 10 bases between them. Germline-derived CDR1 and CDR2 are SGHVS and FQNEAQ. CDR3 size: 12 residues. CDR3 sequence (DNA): TGTGCCAGCAAGAAGGAGGACTACGAGCAGTACTTC. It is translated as CASKKEDYEQYF.

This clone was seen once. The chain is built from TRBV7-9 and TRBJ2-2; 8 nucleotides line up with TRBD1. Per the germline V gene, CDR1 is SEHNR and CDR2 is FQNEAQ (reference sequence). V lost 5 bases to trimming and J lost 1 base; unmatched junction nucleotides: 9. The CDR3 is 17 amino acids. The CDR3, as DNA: TGTGCCAGCAGCCCGGAGCCGGGACAGGTGAACACCGGGGAGCTGTTTTTT. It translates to CASSPEPGQVNTGELFF.

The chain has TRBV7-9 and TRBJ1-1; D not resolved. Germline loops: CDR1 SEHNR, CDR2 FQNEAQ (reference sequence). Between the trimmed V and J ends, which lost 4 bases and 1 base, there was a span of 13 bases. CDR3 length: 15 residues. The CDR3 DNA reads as TGTGCCAGCAGCTCCCCCCCGGGCGGGAACACTGAAGCTTTCTTT. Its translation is CASSSPPGGNTEAFF.

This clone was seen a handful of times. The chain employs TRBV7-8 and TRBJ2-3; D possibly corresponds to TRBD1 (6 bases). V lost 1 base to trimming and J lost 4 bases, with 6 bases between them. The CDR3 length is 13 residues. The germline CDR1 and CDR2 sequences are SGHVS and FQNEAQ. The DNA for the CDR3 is TGTGCCAGCAGCTTAGGGACAGCAGATACGCAGTATTTT. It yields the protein CASSLGTADTQYF.

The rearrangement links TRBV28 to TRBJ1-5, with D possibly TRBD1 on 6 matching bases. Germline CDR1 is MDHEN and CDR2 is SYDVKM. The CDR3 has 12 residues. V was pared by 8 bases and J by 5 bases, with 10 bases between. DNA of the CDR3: TGTGCCAGCCGGGGGGCGGATCAGCCCCAGCATTTT. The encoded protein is CASRGADQPQHF.

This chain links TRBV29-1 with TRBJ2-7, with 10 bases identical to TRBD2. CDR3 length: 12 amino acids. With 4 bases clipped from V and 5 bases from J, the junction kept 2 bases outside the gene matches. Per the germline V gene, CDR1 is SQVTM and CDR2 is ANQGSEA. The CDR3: CSVVAGGNEQYF. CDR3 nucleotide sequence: TGCAGCGTTGTAGCGGGAGGTAACGAGCAGTACTTC.

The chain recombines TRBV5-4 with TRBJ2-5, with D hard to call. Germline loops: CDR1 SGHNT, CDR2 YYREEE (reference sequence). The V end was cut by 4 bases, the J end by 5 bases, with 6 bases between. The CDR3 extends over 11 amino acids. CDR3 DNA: TGTGCCAGCAGCCATGGGGAGACCCAGTACTTC. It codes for CASSHGETQYF.

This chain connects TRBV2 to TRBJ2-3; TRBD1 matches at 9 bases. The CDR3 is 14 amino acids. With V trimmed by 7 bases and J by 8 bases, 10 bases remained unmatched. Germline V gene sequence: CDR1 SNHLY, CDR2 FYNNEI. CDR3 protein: CASIQGQGLGTQYF. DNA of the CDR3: TGTGCCAGCATTCAGGGACAGGGTCTGGGTACGCAGTATTTT.

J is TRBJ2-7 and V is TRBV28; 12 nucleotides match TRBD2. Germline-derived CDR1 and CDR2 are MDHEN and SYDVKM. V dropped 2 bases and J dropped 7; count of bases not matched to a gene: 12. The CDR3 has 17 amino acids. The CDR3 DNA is TGTGCCAGCAGTTTAAACGGGCTAGCGGGAGGGCCGGAGGAGCAGTACTTC. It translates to CASSLNGLAGGPEEQYF.

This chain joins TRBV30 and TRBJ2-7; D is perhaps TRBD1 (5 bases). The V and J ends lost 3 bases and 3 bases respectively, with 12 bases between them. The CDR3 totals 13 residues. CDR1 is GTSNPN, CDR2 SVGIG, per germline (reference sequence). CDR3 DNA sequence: TGTGCCTGGAGACCAGGGAAGAGCTACGAGCAGTACTTC. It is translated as CAWRPGKSYEQYF.

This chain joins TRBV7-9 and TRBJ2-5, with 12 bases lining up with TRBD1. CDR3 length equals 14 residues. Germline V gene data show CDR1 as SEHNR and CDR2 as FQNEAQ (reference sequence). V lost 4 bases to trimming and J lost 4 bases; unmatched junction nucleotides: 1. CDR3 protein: CASSWDRGRETQYF. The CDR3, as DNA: TGTGCCAGCAGCTGGGACAGGGGGCGAGAGACCCAGTACTTC. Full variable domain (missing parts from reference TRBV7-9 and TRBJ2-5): DTGVSQNPRHKITKRGQNVTFRCDPISEHNRLYWYRQTLGQGPEFLTYFQNEAQLEKSRLLSDRFSAERPKGSFSTLEIQRTEQGDSAMYLCASSWDRGRETQYFGPGTRLLVL.

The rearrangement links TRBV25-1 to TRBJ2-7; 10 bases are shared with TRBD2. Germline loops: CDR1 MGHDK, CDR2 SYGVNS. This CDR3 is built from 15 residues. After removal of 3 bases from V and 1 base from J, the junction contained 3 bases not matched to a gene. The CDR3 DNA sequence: TGTGCCAGCAGTGACGGGACTAGCGTTTCCTACGAGCAGTACTTC. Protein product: CASSDGTSVSYEQYF.

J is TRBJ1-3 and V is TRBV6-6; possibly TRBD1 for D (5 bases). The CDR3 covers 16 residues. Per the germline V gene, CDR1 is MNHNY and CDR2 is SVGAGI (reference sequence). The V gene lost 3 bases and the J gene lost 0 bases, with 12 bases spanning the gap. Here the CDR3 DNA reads TGTGCCAGCAGTTATCAGGGCCGTTCCTCTGGAAACACCATATATTTT. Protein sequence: CASSYQGRSSGNTIYF.

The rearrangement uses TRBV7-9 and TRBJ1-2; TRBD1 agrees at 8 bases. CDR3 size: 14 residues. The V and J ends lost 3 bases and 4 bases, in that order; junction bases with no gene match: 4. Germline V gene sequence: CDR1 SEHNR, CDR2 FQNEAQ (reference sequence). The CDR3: CASSLNRGGYGYTF. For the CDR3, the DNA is TGTGCCAGCAGCTTGAACAGGGGGGGCTATGGCTACACCTTC.

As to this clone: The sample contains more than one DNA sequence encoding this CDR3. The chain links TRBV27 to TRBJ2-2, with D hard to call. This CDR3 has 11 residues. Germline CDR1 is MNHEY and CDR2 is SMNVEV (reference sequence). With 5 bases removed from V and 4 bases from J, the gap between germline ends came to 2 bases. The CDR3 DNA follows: TGTGCCAGCAGTAGCACCGGGGAGCTGTTTTTT. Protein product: CASSSTGELFF.

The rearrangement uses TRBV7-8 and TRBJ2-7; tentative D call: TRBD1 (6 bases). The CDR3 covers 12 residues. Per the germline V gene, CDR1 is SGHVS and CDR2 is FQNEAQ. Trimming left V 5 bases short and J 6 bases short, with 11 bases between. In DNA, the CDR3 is TGTGCCAGCAGCCCATACAGGGTCGAGCAGTACTTC. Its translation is CASSPYRVEQYF.

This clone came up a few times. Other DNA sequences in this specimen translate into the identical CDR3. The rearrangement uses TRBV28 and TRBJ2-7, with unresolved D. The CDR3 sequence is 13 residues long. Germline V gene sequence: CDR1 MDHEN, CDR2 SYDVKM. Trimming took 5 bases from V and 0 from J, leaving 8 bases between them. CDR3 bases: TGTGCCAGCAGTCCGGATGGCTCCTACGAGCAGTACTTC. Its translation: CASSPDGSYEQYF.

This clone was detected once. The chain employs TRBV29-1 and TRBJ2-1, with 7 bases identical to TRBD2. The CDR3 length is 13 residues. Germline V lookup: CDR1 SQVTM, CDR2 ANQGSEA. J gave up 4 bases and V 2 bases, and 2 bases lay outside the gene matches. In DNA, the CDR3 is TGCAGCGTTGAAATTAGCGGGTACAATGAGCAGTTCTTC. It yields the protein CSVEISGYNEQFF.

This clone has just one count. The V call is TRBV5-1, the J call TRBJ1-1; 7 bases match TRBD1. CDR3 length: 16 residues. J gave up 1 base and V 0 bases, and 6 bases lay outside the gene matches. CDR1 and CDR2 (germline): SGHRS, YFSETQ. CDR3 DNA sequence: TGCGCCAGCAGCTTGGTTCCGGGACAGAAGAACACTGAAGCTTTCTTT. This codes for CASSLVPGQKNTEAFF.

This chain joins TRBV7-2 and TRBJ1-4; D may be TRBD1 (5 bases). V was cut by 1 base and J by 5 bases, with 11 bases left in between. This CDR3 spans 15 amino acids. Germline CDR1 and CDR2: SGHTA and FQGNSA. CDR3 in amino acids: CASSLGTGPNEKLFF. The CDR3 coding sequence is TGTGCCAGCAGCTTAGGCACGGGGCCGAATGAAAAACTGTTTTTT. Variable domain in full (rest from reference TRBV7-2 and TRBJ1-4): GAGVSQSPSNKVTEKGKDVELRCDPISGHTALYWYRQSLGQGLEFLIYFQGNSAPDKSGLPSDRFSAERTGGSVSTLTIQRTQQEDSAVYLCASSLGTGPNEKLFFGSGTQLSVL.

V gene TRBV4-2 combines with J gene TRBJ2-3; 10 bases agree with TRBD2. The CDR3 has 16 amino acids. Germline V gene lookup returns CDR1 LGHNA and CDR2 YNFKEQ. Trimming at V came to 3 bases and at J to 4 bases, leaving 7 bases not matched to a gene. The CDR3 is CASSQTGTSVPDTQYF. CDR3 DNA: TGTGCCAGCAGCCAGACCGGGACTAGCGTCCCAGATACGCAGTATTTT.

CDR3 bases: TGTGCCAGCAGTGCTAGCGGGCTCACAGATACGCAGTATTTT. Protein sequence: CASSASGLTDTQYF. The rearrangement uses TRBV2 and TRBJ2-3, with TRBD2 identical over 8 bases. The junction had 2 bases not matched to a gene; V was cut back by 4 bases and J by 2 bases. The CDR3 runs 14 residues. Germline values: CDR1 SNHLY, CDR2 FYNNEI.

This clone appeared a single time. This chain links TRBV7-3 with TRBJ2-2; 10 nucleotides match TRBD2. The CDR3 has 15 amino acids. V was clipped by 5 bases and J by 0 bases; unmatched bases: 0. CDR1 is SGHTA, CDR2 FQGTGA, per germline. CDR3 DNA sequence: TGTGCCAGCAGCCTAGCGGGAGCGAACACCGGGGAGCTGTTTTTT. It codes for CASSLAGANTGELFF.

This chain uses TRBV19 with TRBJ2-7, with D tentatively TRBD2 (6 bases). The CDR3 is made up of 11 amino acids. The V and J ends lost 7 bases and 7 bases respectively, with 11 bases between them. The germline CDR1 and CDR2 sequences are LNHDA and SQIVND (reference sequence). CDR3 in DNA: TGTGCCAGTAAGGAGGGGATGGAGCAGTACTTC. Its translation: CASKEGMEQYF. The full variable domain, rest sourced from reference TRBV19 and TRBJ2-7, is DGGITQSPKYLFRKEGQNVTLSCEQNLNHDAMYWYRQDPGQGLRLIYYSQIVNDFQKGDIAEGYSVSREKKESFPLTVTSAQKNPTAFYLCASKEGMEQYFGPGTRLTVT.

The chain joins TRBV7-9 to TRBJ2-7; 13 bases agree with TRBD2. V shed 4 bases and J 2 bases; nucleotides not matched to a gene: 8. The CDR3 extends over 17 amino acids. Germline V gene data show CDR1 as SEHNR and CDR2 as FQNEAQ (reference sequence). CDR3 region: CASSSRSGTSGTYEQYF. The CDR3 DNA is TGTGCCAGCAGCTCACGCAGCGGGACTAGCGGGACCTACGAGCAGTACTTC.

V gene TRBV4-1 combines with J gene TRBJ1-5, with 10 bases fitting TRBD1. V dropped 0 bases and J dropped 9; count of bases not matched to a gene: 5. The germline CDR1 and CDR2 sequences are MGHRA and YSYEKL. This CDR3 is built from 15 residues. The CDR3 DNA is TGCGCCAGCAGCCAAGACGGACAGGGGGTAGGGCCCCAGCATTTT. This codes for CASSQDGQGVGPQHF.

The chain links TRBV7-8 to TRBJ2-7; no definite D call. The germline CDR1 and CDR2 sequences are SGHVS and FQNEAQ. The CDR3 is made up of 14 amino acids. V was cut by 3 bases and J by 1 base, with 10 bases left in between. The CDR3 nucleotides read TGTGCCAGCAGCTTCTTTGACGGATCCTACGAGCAGTACTTC. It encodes CASSFFDGSYEQYF. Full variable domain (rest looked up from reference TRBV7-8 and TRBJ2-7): GAGVSQSPRYKVAKRGQDVALRCDPISGHVSLFWYQQALGQGPEFLTYFQNEAQLDKSGLPSDRFFAERPEGSVSTLKIQRTQQEDSAVYLCASSFFDGSYEQYFGPGTRLTVT.